This T cell receptor (beta chain) originates from a study of blood T cells in healthy people across ages. Study-level points and caveats: One million T cells yielded diversity estimates that were considered underestimates. TCR beta diversity per million T cells fell roughly linearly with age. Naive T cell percentage strongly correlated with TCR beta diversity.

Per the germline V gene, CDR1 is LNHNV and CDR2 is YYDKDF (reference sequence). Trimming cost V 1 base and J 4 bases; bases outside gene matches: 3. The CDR3 has 15 amino acids. Each sample provided at least 5 micrograms of extracted total RNA. Then a second PCR, running roughly 7 to 11 cycles, was carried out with a sample-barcoded 5' primer and a J-beta primer mix. Via MiXCR, TCRdb re-called the 5' RACE reads, giving one row per CDR3 protein. The table has around 1,900,000 distinct CDR3 sequences, about two fifths seen once. This clonotype was observed a handful of times. Its cognate antigen is unknown.

J is TRBJ2-1 and V is TRBV15; TRBD1 matches at 8 bases. The source of this sequence is a human donor in good health. Specimen: blood. CDR3 loop: CATSRGTGLYNEQFF. For the CDR3, the DNA is TGTGCCACCAGCAGAGGGACAGGGCTATACAATGAGCAGTTCTTC.